This T cell receptor beta chain was obtained from a study of T and B cells in COVID-19 patients. TRB rearrangements were amplified by multiplex PCR with BIOMED2 TRB-A/B primers. Each CDR3 protein gets one entry after TCRdb re-called the multiplex PCR reads with MiXCR. The sample contains some 17,000 distinct CDR3 sequences, roughly a quarter of which appear only once. Each TRB amplification used about 250-550 ng of genomic DNA from blood. V was pared by 3 bases and J by 1 base, with 2 bases of the junction left unmatched. The germline V gene encodes CDR1 MRHNA and CDR2 SNTAGT. The CDR3 runs to 14 residues.

The TCR sequence derives from a human donor who had recovered from COVID-19. The chain recombines TRBV6-4 with TRBJ2-5; 7 nucleotides match TRBD1. Material for sequencing was blood. The CDR3 region is CASSEDRSQETQYF. The CDR3 DNA sequence: TGTGCCAGCAGTGAGGACAGGTCCCAAGAGACCCAGTACTTC.